The next 12 T cell receptor beta chains were all read from a single sample in a study of T cell responses to AZD1222 COVID-19 vaccine. TCRdb keeps only in-frame clones here, not all; method: immunoSEQ multiplex PCR. The sample lists 180,000 or so clones, roughly nine tenths seen once, with 1.6% in the top ten. The sample was peripheral blood, taken on day 0 of AZD1222 vaccination. The source of these receptors is an adult in good health.

J is TRBJ2-7 and V is TRBV2; 8 nucleotides agree with TRBD2. Germline assignment: CDR1 SNHLY and CDR2 FYNNEI. V shed 4 bases and J 1 base; nucleotides not matched to a gene: 21. There are 20 residues in the CDR3. The CDR3 DNA reads TGTGCCAGCAGTGTCGGCTTGGGGGCGTTTAGCGGGACCAAATCCTACGAGCAGTACTTC. It codes for CASSVGLGAFSGTKSYEQYF.

The chain carries TRBV5-1 and TRBJ2-3; D is perhaps TRBD2 (7 bases). Trimming pared 4 bases from V and 1 base from J, leaving 13 bases between. Looked up from germline, CDR1 is SGHRS and CDR2 is YFSETQ. The CDR3 covers 15 residues. The CDR3 is CASSPTGGRTDTQYF. The CDR3 DNA reads TGCGCCAGCAGCCCGACGGGGGGCCGCACAGATACGCAGTATTTT. The complete variable domain, with remaining parts taken from reference TRBV5-1 and TRBJ2-3, reads KAGVTQTPRYLIKTRGQQVTLSCSPISGHRSVSWYQQTPGQGLQFLFEYFSETQRNKGNFPGRFSGRQFSNSRSEMNVSTLELGDSALYLCASSPTGGRTDTQYFGPGTRLTVL.

This chain connects TRBV7-2 to TRBJ2-3; D may be TRBD1 or TRBD2 (7 bases each). The CDR3 has 13 residues. Trimming removed 5 bases at V and 6 bases at J, with 12 bases between. Germline V gene sequence: CDR1 SGHTA, CDR2 FQGNSA. The CDR3 loop is CASSTQGGDTQYF. CDR3 DNA sequence: TGTGCCAGCAGCACGCAGGGGGGGGATACGCAGTATTTT.

The rearrangement links TRBV10-1 to TRBJ2-1; D is perhaps TRBD2 (5 bases). Looked up from germline, CDR1 is WNHNN and CDR2 is SYGVQD (reference sequence). V was pared by 0 bases and J by 0 bases, with 12 bases between. This CDR3 contains 17 residues. The CDR3 spells CASSESGGLHSYNEQFF. Here the CDR3 DNA reads TGCGCCAGCAGTGAGTCGGGTGGACTTCACTCCTACAATGAGCAGTTCTTC.

The chain links TRBV5-1 to TRBJ2-4; D tentatively fits TRBD1 or TRBD2 (6 bases each). Germline CDR1 reads SGHRS; CDR2 reads YFSETQ. Trimming shortened V by 4 bases and J by 5 bases, and 7 bases separated the two germline ends. CDR3 length: 12 residues. The CDR3 DNA is TGCGCCAGCAGCAGGGGGGAAAACATTCAGTACTTC. Its translation is CASSRGENIQYF.

This clone is a singleton in its sample. The V call is TRBV19, the J call TRBJ1-2; tentative D call: TRBD1 (6 bases). Germline V gene sequence: CDR1 LNHDA, CDR2 SQIVND (reference sequence). V dropped 6 bases and J dropped 4 bases, with 12 bases sitting between them. The CDR3 is 13 residues long. In DNA, the CDR3 is TGTGCCAGTAGCCTGGACAGTCTCTATGGCTACACCTTC. It yields the protein CASSLDSLYGYTF.

The V and J genes are TRBV6-5 and TRBJ1-2, with D uncertain. This CDR3 contains 15 residues. Germline CDR1 and CDR2: MNHEY and SVGAGI. The V end lost 5 bases, the J end lost 1 base, and 14 bases lay between the germline ends. In DNA form, the CDR3 reads TGTGCCAGCAGTCTATCCAGCGAGTTTAACTATGGCTACACCTTC. This codes for CASSLSSEFNYGYTF.

This chain connects TRBV16 to TRBJ2-2; D gene uncertain. Trimming took 2 bases from V and 2 from J, leaving 9 bases between them. Per the germline V gene, CDR1 is KGHSY and CDR2 is FQNENV. This CDR3 has 15 amino acids. The CDR3 nucleotides read TGTGCCAGCAGCCAAGACGGGTCAAACACCGGGGAGCTGTTTTTT. It translates to CASSQDGSNTGELFF.

The chain joins TRBV5-8 to TRBJ1-4; D gene uncertain. V lost 1 base and J lost 6, with 13 bases in between. The CDR3 is 15 residues long. CDR1 SGHTS and CDR2 YDEGEE come from the germline V gene. For the CDR3, the DNA is TGTGCCAGCAGCTTGATTCGGCTAAGCGATGAAAAACTGTTTTTT. Encoded protein: CASSLIRLSDEKLFF.

The chain has TRBV6-2 or TRBV6-3 and TRBJ2-7, with 10 bases identical to TRBD1. J lost 5 bases, V lost 6 bases, and 10 bases had no gene match. Germline values: CDR1 MNHEY, CDR2 SVGEGT. This CDR3 spans 15 amino acids. In DNA form, the CDR3 reads TGTGCCAGCAGCCGAACCGGGACAGGGGCCCACGAGCAGTACTTC. The encoded protein is CASSRTGTGAHEQYF.

V is TRBV2 and J is TRBJ1-5, with TRBD1 identical over 7 bases. V was pared by 8 bases and J by 6 bases, with 7 bases of the junction left unmatched. Germline CDR1 is SNHLY and CDR2 is FYNNEI. This CDR3 contains 13 residues. The CDR3 nucleotides are TGTGCCAGCCAGCCCAGGGGGGGTCAGCCCCAGCATTTT. Translated: CASQPRGGQPQHF.

This clone was observed a few times. The genes are TRBV30 and TRBJ1-4; 8 nucleotides agree with TRBD1. This CDR3 is 20 amino acids long. Trimming at V came to 5 bases and at J to 0 bases, leaving 20 bases not matched to a gene. Germline lookup yields CDR1 GTSNPN and CDR2 SVGIG (reference sequence). This CDR3 is CAWFKTKTGQEDATNEKLFF. CDR3 nucleotide sequence: TGTGCCTGGTTTAAAACAAAAACGGGACAGGAGGATGCAACTAATGAAAAACTGTTTTTT.